The 19 T cell receptor beta chains presented below share a single source sample, sequenced in a study of blood T cells in healthy people across ages. A second about 7 to 11 cycle PCR used barcoded and J-beta primers. Using its own MiXCR run on the 5' RACE reads, TCRdb lists one record per CDR3 protein. The table records hundreds of thousands of distinct CDR3 sequences, around 20% of them present only once. Sequencing was performed on blood. These receptors all come from a man in his sixties or seventies in good health.

This chain links TRBV20-1 with TRBJ2-5; 12 positions agree with TRBD2. The ends lost 3 bases at V and 0 bases at J; junction bases unmatched: 5. Germline V gives CDR1 DFQATT, CDR2 SNEGSKA (reference sequence). CDR3 length: 16 amino acids. In nucleotides, the CDR3 is TGCAGTGCTAGGCCTGGGACTAGCGGGCACCAAGAGACCCAGTACTTC. It yields the protein CSARPGTSGHQETQYF.

The rearrangement uses TRBV28 and TRBJ2-1; 8 bases agree with TRBD2. The germline V gene has CDR1 MDHEN and CDR2 SYDVKM. V gave up 6 bases and J gave up 0 bases; unmatched junction bases: 10. This CDR3 has 17 amino acids. The CDR3 loop reads CASRDTSGESSYNEQFF. As DNA, the CDR3 is TGTGCCAGCAGAGACACTAGCGGAGAGAGCTCCTACAATGAGCAGTTCTTC. The full variable domain, completed using reference TRBV28 and TRBJ2-1, is DVKVTQSSRYLVKRTGEKVFLECVQDMDHENMFWYRQDPGLGLRLIYFSYDVKMKEKGDIPEGYSVSREKKERFSLILESASTNQTSMYLCASRDTSGESSYNEQFFGPGTRLTVL.

The chain joins TRBV18 to TRBJ2-7, with 7 bases fitting TRBD2. Germline CDR1 is KGHSH and CDR2 is LQKENI. The CDR3 sequence is 15 residues long. The trim removed 1 base at V and 1 base at J, leaving 4 bases unmatched. CDR3 sequence: CASSPRKGGSYEQYF. As DNA, the CDR3 is TGTGCCAGCTCACCACGCAAGGGAGGGTCCTACGAGCAGTACTTC. The full variable domain, in which reference TRBV18 and TRBJ2-7 provide the parts outside the CDR3, is NAGVMQNPRHLVRRRGQEARLRCSPMKGHSHVYWYRQLPEEGLKFMVYLQKENIIDESGMPKERFSAEFPKEGPSILRIQQVVRGDSAAYFCASSPRKGGSYEQYFGPGTRLTVT.

This clonotype was counted only a few times. This sequence joins TRBV7-2 and TRBJ1-4; 9 nucleotides line up with TRBD1. V gave up 3 bases and J gave up 5 bases; unmatched junction bases: 4. This CDR3 has 15 residues. Germline V gene data show CDR1 as SGHTA and CDR2 as FQGNSA. The CDR3 DNA reads TGTGCCAGCAGCTTCCAGACAGGGGGGAATGAAAAACTGTTTTTT. Translation: CASSFQTGGNEKLFF.

This chain uses TRBV18 with TRBJ2-1, with 11 bases identical to TRBD1. Germline loops: CDR1 KGHSH, CDR2 LQKENI. The CDR3 has 17 amino acids. The V gene end was trimmed by 0 bases and the J gene end by 6 bases; junction bases not matched to a gene: 7. As DNA, the CDR3 is TGTGCCAGCTCACCACCCCCCGGGACAGGGGGGTCCAATGAGCAGTTCTTC. Protein product: CASSPPPGTGGSNEQFF.

This clonotype was seen a few times. The gene calls are TRBV7-6 and TRBJ1-5; D perhaps matches TRBD1 (5 bases). The CDR3 is made up of 12 amino acids. Trimming took off 5 bases at V and 11 bases at J, with 13 bases between the two ends. Germline CDR1 reads SGHVS; CDR2 reads FNYEAQ. The CDR3 region has the DNA TGTGCCAGCAGCCCGGATGGGGGGACCCAGCATTTT. It translates to CASSPDGGTQHF.

This clonotype has ten or more counts. The gene calls are TRBV20-1 and TRBJ2-1, with D perhaps TRBD1 (5 bases). V lost 0 bases and J lost 9, with 9 bases in between. Germline V gives CDR1 DFQATT, CDR2 SNEGSKA (reference sequence). The CDR3 has 12 amino acids. This CDR3 reads CSARDVGAEQFF. The DNA for the CDR3 is TGCAGTGCTAGAGATGTAGGGGCTGAGCAGTTCTTC.

The table lists this clonotype with many counts. DNA for the CDR3: TGTGCCACCAGTGACCGGACTAGTCGTCCCTACGAGCAGTACTTC. It yields the protein CATSDRTSRPYEQYF. V is TRBV24-1 and J is TRBJ2-7, with 7 bases matching TRBD2. Per the germline V gene, CDR1 is KGHDR and CDR2 is SFDVKD. V lost 4 bases to trimming and J lost 2 bases; unmatched junction nucleotides: 7. This CDR3 region has 15 residues.

This clonotype has more than one count but fewer than ten. V gene TRBV4-3 combines with J gene TRBJ1-6; D gene unclear. V was pared by 4 bases and J by 6 bases, with 10 bases between. There are 14 residues in the CDR3. Germline loops: CDR1 LGHNA, CDR2 YSLEER. This CDR3 is CASSRDGFNSPLHF. The CDR3 nucleotides read TGCGCCAGCAGCCGTGACGGATTTAATTCACCCCTCCACTTT.

This clonotype was detected only a few times. The J gene is TRBJ1-2, the V gene TRBV5-1; 10 bases align to TRBD1. The CDR3 has 13 residues. V gave up 3 bases and J gave up 7 bases; unmatched junction bases: 3. The V gene's germline CDR1 is SGHRS and CDR2 YFSETQ. Written as DNA, the CDR3 is TGCGCCAGCAGCTCGGGACAGGGGTTTGGCTACACCTTC. Protein: CASSSGQGFGYTF. Filled out from reference TRBV5-1 and TRBJ1-2, the complete variable domain reads KAGVTQTPRYLIKTRGQQVTLSCSPISGHRSVSWYQQTPGQGLQFLFEYFSETQRNKGNFPGRFSGRQFSNSRSEMNVSTLELGDSALYLCASSSGQGFGYTFGSGTRLTVV.

V usage is TRBV5-1 and J usage is TRBJ2-1; TRBD2 might be the D (5 bases). Germline CDR1 SGHRS, CDR2 YFSETQ. V was cut by 4 bases and J by 4 bases, with 12 bases left in between. The CDR3 totals 14 residues. CDR3 DNA sequence: TGCGCCAGCAGCGGCCGGACTGATTACAATGAGCAGTTCTTC. Translation gives CASSGRTDYNEQFF.

For this clonotype: At one end the junction does not follow the germline gene, possibly because of a read error. The chain is built from TRBV14 and TRBJ1-5; TRBD1 matches 8 bases. The CDR3 is 15 residues long. Germline loops: CDR1 SGHDN, CDR2 FVKESK. This CDR3 reads CASSQVRGQNQPQHF. CDR3 nucleotides: TGTGCCAGCAGCCAAGTCAGGGGGCAGAATCAGCCCCAACATTTT.

This clonotype was picked up a small number of times. The chain carries TRBV5-1 and TRBJ2-3; 7 bases align to TRBD2. The J segment lost 9 bases and the V segment lost 0 bases, leaving 10 bases of the junction unmatched. The CDR3 totals 15 residues. Germline CDR1 SGHRS, CDR2 YFSETQ. The CDR3 here is CASSLGRAGRATQYF. DNA for the CDR3: TGCGCCAGCAGCTTGGGTCGAGCGGGAAGAGCAACGCAGTATTTT.

This clonotype was seen a few times. CDR3 sequence reads: CSAGVTLQETQYF. In nucleotides, the CDR3 is TGCAGTGCGGGGGTGACTCTCCAAGAGACCCAGTACTTC. The V call is TRBV20-1, the J call TRBJ2-5; D possibly uses TRBD1 or TRBD2 (5 bases each). Germline CDR1 DFQATT, CDR2 SNEGSKA (reference sequence). Trimming shortened V by 6 bases and J by 1 base, and 12 bases separated the two germline ends. This CDR3 comprises 13 residues.

This clonotype came up a few times. Here the CDR3 omits its conserved ending phenylalanine or tryptophan, so a read error is the likely source. It is unclear where the CDR3 begins or ends on the DNA, so no DNA is shown, and the CDR3 is as TCRdb lists it. This rearrangement joins TRBV18 to TRBJ1-4; TRBD1, the table's D call, lacks a check against the DNA. CDR1 KGHSH and CDR2 LQKENI come from the germline V gene. The CDR3 numbers 14 amino acids, ends counted. The CDR3 sequence is CASSPGGGGEKLSS.

This clonotype was detected only once. The gene calls are TRBV7-8 and TRBJ2-7; a weak D match, TRBD1 (6 bases). Trimming removed 4 bases at V and 9 bases at J, with 13 bases between. CDR3 length equals 12 residues. Germline lookup yields CDR1 SGHVS and CDR2 FQNEAQ. The DNA of the CDR3 is TGTGCCAGCAGCTACGAGACAGGAAGGCAGTACTTC. This translates into CASSYETGRQYF.

This clonotype was counted at least ten times. The chain recombines TRBV20-1 with TRBJ2-5; 10 bases line up with TRBD2. The trim removed 8 bases at V and 5 bases at J, leaving 17 bases unmatched. The CDR3 covers 16 residues. Germline CDR1 reads DFQATT; CDR2 reads SNEGSKA (reference sequence). The CDR3 region is CSSVSGRTAPGETQYF. As DNA, the CDR3 is TGCAGTTCGGTTAGCGGGAGGACTGCCCCAGGGGAGACCCAGTACTTC.

The sample holds a few counts of this clonotype. The DNA of the CDR3 is TGTGCCATCAGTGAGTCGAGCACCTACAATGAGCAGTTCTTC. Protein sequence: CAISESSTYNEQFF. The chain recombines TRBV10-3 with TRBJ2-1; no firm D call. Trimming removed 0 bases at V and 2 bases at J, with 5 bases between. Germline-derived CDR1 and CDR2 are ENHRY and SYGVKD. The CDR3 has 14 residues.

Worth noting for this clonotype: Compared with germline, one end of the junction differs, possibly owing to a read error. The chain joins TRBV5-1 to TRBJ2-5; D is unresolved. This CDR3 is built from 12 residues. The germline gives CDR1 SGHRS, CDR2 YFSETQ. The CDR3 DNA reads TGCGCCGGCAGCCAAGGGATAGAGACCCAGTACTTC. The encoded protein is CAGSQGIETQYF.